Reported below is one T cell receptor (beta chain). Its antigen target is currently unknown. No much larger clone exists at a distance of one base, and base qualities are not known. The germline V gene gives CDR1 as SGHRS and CDR2 as YFSETQ. Relative to germline, V is 4 bases shorter and J is 3 bases shorter, with 16 bases between their ends. Taken from cysteine to phenylalanine, the CDR3 has 16 residues. Of the read, only the CDR3 DNA is kept; its 48 bases are in frame from base 1. This record belongs to a study of shared clonotypes between healthy human individuals (dated by TCRdb to 2018 to 2021). As for the study more broadly: The cohort included three men and a couple of women between 18 and 49 years of age. For each donor, CD4 naive and CD4 memory were each given three plates, CD8 naive was given two plates, and CD8 memory was given one plate. Blood TCR repertoires of five healthy adults were deeply sequenced to estimate repertoire size and the extent of clonotype sharing between individuals. To increase sequencing depth and limit assay-specific biases, TCR repertoire library preparation and sequencing were carried out by different laboratories using diverse techniques. Per donor, leukapheresis produced somewhere between about 0.9 and 9 billion PBMCs.

Using the deep immunoSEQ assay, multiplex PCR amplified TCR CDR3 regions from genomic DNA. Extracted genomic DNA from each cell subset was spread evenly across all wells of several immunoSEQ 96-well plates, with each plate serving as a replicate. For sorted subsets, each replicate PCR was loaded with roughly 200 ng genomic DNA, equivalent to 30,000 to 35,000 T cell genomes. Purified libraries were quantified with a Qubit 3.0 fluorometer, sized on a Bioanalyzer 2100, and re-quantified with the KAPA Library Quantification kit. Every immunoSEQ 96-well plate was sequenced on a dedicated single-read 150-cycle Illumina NextSeq 550 flow cell. The original methods were these. Because the immunoSEQ output held only junctional sequences and lacked quality scores, the filtering could not match the filtering applied to full-length reads. Sequences were annotated with PyIR, a Python wrapper for IgBLAST v1.9, and V/J genes and CDR3 were assigned using IMGT germline references. Reads were removed for weak V/J assignments (E-value above 1e-6), missing CDR3, stop codons, out-of-frame junctions, or ambiguous translated residues. V3J clonotypes were defined as sequences sharing an identical inferred V gene, J gene, and CDR3 amino acid sequence. The percentage overlap between two repertoires was calculated by dividing the number of shared unique clonotypes by the size of the smaller repertoire. RTK rarefaction, the Chao1 estimator, and Recon v2.1 estimates of unobserved clonotypes were used to assess repertoire richness. OLGA was used to compute generation probabilities for all TCRbeta clonotypes that the gDNA method yielded from several donors. The immuneACCESS repertoire file appears here via TCRdb, limited to in-frame rearrangements. These files lack a portion of the clones; in checked studies, under half of the deficit traces to unresolved V genes, and the cause of the others is not known. The D gene and trimming were derived from the DNA, and the V and J assignments and clone size from that table. Across this sample there are about a million clones, with over 75% seen only once. Around 1.4% of the sample comes from the top ten.

The donors were healthy, HIV-negative adults with no recently reported acute infections or vaccinations. All donors were Caucasian adults living in Nashville, Tennessee, USA. CD4+ T cells were enriched by magnetic negative selection; naive cells were then positively selected on CD45RA, and the negative fraction formed the memory subset. After blood collection by leukapheresis, PBMCs were isolated using Ficoll-Histopaque density gradient centrifugation and then cryopreserved in the vapor phase of liquid nitrogen. Purity and quantity of every magnetically sorted T cell population were checked by analytical flow cytometry. Genomic DNA was isolated from each sorted fraction and quantified by UV absorbance on a Nanodrop 2000c. Study-wide findings and limitations: Estimated clonotype richness was generally larger for naive than for memory subsets. Only blood was sampled, and tissue TCR repertoires likely differ from those in blood. Because the study included only a small number of donors, the genetic and exposure-history diversity represented was limited. Compared with non-shared clonotypes, the clonotypes found in all four sorted-subset donors had higher generation probabilities. About 4.5% of naive CD4, approximately 3.7% of naive CD8, approximately 2.2% of memory CD4, and around 0.4% of memory CD8 clonotypes were shared across a handful of donors. Even with the large sequencing depth, rarefaction of the sorted-subset datasets indicated that sequencing was incomplete. Pairwise subsampling led to the expectation that sequencing depth would affect the degree of clonotype sharing among donors.

This chain joins TRBV5-1 to TRBJ1-4; a weak D assignment points to TRBD1 (6 bases agree). Specimen: memory CD4+ T cells sorted from blood. In the paper's terms, the cell subset or site label means: CD45RA-negative fraction. This receptor was identified in a man aged 18 to 30 in good health. The DNA is as follows: TGCGCCAGCAGCAGAACCGTTGACAGGTCTAATGAAAAACTGTTTTTT. The encoded protein is CASSRTVDRSNEKLFF.